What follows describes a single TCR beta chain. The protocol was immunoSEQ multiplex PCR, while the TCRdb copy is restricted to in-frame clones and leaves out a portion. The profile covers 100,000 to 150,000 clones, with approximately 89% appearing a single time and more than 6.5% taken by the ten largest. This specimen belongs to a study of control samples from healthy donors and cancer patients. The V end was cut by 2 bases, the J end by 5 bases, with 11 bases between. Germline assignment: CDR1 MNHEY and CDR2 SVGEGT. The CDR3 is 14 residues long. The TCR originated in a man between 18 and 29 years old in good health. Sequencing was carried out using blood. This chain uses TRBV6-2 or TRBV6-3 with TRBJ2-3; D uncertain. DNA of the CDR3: TGTGCCAGCAGTTACCAGGATTTTGTAGATACGCAGTATTTT. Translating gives CASSYQDFVDTQYF.